This T cell receptor beta chain originates from a study of immune characteristics of hereditary and idiopathic chronic pancreatitis. A note on the overall study: Local immune cells and TCRbeta repertoires in the pancreas were profiled in this study for hereditary and idiopathic chronic pancreatitis, with control organ donor pancreases used for comparison. TCRbeta sequencing included 4 or 5 control pancreases, under 10 pancreases with hereditary chronic pancreatitis and about six pancreases with idiopathic chronic pancreatitis. The gDNA-based approach was selected because the approach required minimal in vitro experimental manipulation of T cells infiltrating the pancreas. Study-level results and caveats: Because patient tissue could be obtained only at the time of TPIAT, immune findings may have been influenced by differences in disease duration. Hereditary and idiopathic chronic pancreatitis differed in Vbeta-Jbeta gene family usage, including TRBV10, TRBV19, TRBV23 and TRBV5. Among around 13 chronic pancreatitis patients, a positive correlation was found between numbers of productive TCR rearrangements and disease severity scores. Chronic pancreatitis caused by alcohol use was excluded from the study. Significantly increased TCRbeta repertoire diversity and reduced clonality were observed in both chronic pancreatitis groups relative to controls.

Patients undergoing total pancreatectomy with islet autotransplantation (TPIAT) were the source of the chronic pancreatitis pancreas tissue. No known history of diabetes was present in the included chronic pancreatitis patients. For TCRbeta sequencing, genomic DNA was pulled straight from bulk pancreas tissue, skipping any T cell sorting. No particular cause of disease was identified in the patients with idiopathic chronic pancreatitis. Pancreas tissues from patients and organ donors were collected consecutively at two US centers. V lost 0 bases and J lost 4 bases, and the count of bases not matched to a germline gene is 8. CDR3 length: 16 amino acids, cysteine to phenylalanine. Here the CDR3 DNA is all that survives: 48 bases in frame from base 1. CDR1 and CDR2 are read off the germline V gene as SGHRS and YFSETQ. This clone turned up a few times. Its antigen remains unidentified. No clone much larger than this one lies a single base away; base qualities are absent.

Libraries were made using the immunoSEQ multiplex PCR assay. From pancreatic genomic DNA, the TCRbeta CDR3 region and adjacent sequences were amplified and sequenced. As for the authors' bioinformatics: Productive clonality and productive rearrangement counts were measured along with repertoire diversity, which was expressed as a mean normalized Shannon-Wiener index. The nonparametric Mann-Whitney U test was used to compare repertoire metrics between controls and chronic pancreatitis. Shared clonotypes were defined as CDR3beta sequences with identical amino acid composition and length across subjects. The source is immuneACCESS, and TCRdb retained only in-frame sequences with V and J called. Part of the clones is not carried over; for the studies checked, unresolved V genes explain less than half of this, and the remainder is unexplained. The D gene and trimming were derived from the DNA, and the V and J assignments and clone size from that table. This sample lists approximately 9,400 clones; roughly 83% were detected once. Approximately 14% of the sample belongs to the ten largest clones.

The chain is encoded by TRBV5-1 joined to TRBJ2-3; 7 central nucleotides agree with TRBD1. The sequencing input was pancreas tissue with idiopathic chronic pancreatitis. The sample's cell subset or site, from its label and the paper: chronic pancreatitis without an identified cause. This TCR derives from a human donor with chronic pancreatitis. In nucleotides, the sequence is TGCGCCAGCAGCTTGGCCAACAGGGGACAGTCAGATACGCAGTATTTT. Its coded protein is CASSLANRGQSDTQYF.